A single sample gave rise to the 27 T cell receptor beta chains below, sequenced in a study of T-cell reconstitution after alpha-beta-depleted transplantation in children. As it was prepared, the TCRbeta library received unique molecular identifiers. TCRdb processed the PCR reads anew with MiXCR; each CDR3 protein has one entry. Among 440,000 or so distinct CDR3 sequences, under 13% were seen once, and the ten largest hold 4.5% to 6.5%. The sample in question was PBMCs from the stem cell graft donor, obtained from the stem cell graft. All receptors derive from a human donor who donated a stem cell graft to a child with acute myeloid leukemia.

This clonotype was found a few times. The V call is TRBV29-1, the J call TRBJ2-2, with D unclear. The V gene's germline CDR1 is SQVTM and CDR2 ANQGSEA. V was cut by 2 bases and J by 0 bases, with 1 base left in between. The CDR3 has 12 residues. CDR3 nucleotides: TGCAGCGTTGAACCGAACACCGGGGAGCTGTTTTTT. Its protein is CSVEPNTGELFF.

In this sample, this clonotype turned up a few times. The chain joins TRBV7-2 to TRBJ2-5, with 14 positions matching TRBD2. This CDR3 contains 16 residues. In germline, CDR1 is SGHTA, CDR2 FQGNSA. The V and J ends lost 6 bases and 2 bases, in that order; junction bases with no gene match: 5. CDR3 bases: TGTGCCAGCAGTAGACTAGCGGGGGGGGTTCAAGAGACCCAGTACTTC. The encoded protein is CASSRLAGGVQETQYF.

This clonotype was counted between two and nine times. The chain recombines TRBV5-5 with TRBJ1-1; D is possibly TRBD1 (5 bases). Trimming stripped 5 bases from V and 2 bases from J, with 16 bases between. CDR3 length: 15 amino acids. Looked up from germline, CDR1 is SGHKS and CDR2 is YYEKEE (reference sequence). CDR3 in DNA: TGTGCCAGCAGGAGACCCGGGACGGTTAACACTGAAGCTTTCTTT. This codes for CASRRPGTVNTEAFF. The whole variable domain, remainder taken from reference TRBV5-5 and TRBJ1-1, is DAGVTQSPTHLIKTRGQQVTLRCSPISGHKSVSWYQQVLGQGPQFIFQYYEKEERGRGNFPDRFSARQFPNYSSELNVNALLLGDSALYLCASRRPGTVNTEAFFGQGTRLTVV.

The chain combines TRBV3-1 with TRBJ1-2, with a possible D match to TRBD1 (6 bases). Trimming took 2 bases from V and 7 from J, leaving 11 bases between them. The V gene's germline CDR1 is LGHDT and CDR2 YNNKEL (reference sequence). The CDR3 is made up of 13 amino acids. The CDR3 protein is CASSQRGATGYTF. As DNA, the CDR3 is TGTGCCAGCAGCCAACGGGGGGCGACTGGCTACACCTTC. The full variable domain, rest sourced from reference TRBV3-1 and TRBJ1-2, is DTAVSQTPKYLVTQMGNDKSIKCEQNLGHDTMYWYKQDSKKFLKIMFSYNNKELIINETVPNRFSPKSPDKAHLNLHINSLELGDSAVYFCASSQRGATGYTFGSGTRLTVV.

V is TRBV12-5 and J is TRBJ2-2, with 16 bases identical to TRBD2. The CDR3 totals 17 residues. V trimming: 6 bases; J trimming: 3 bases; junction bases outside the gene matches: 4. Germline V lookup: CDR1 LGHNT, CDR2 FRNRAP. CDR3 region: CASGPGLAGGYTGELFF. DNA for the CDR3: TGTGCTAGTGGGCCGGGACTAGCGGGAGGGTACACCGGGGAGCTGTTTTTT.

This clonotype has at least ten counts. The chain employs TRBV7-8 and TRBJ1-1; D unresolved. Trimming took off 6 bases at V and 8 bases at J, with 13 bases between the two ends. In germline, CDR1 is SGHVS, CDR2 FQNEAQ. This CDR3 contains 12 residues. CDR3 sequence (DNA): TGTGCCAGCAGTTTCCCGGGAAGCGAAGCTTTCTTT. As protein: CASSFPGSEAFF.

CDR3 sequence: CASSRTGVDNQPQHF. The CDR3 bases are TGTGCCAGCAGCAGGACAGGGGTGGACAATCAGCCCCAGCATTTT. The V call is TRBV5-5, the J call TRBJ1-5; 9 positions agree with TRBD1. The CDR3 runs 15 residues. Germline V gene sequence: CDR1 SGHKS, CDR2 YYEKEE (reference sequence). Losses at the gene ends were 4 bases for V and 3 bases for J; bases not matched to a gene: 5.

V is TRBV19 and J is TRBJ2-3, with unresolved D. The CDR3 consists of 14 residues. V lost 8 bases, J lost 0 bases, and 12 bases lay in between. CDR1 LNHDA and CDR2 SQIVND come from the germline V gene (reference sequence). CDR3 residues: CASGTVSSTDTQYF. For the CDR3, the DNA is TGTGCCAGTGGAACAGTGTCTAGCACAGATACGCAGTATTTT.

In DNA, the CDR3 is TGTGCCATCAGTGGGGCGGGACAGGGCCACGAGCAGTACTTC. Translated, it gives CAISGAGQGHEQYF. The chain links TRBV10-3 to TRBJ2-7; 9 bases align to TRBD1. CDR3 length: 14 residues. Losses at the gene ends were 4 bases for V and 5 bases for J; bases not matched to a gene: 6. Germline assignment: CDR1 ENHRY and CDR2 SYGVKD.

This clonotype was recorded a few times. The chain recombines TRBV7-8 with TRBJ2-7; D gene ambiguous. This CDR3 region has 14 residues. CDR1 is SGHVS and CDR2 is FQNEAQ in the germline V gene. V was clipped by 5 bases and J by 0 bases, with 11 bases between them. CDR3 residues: CASSPVGLSYEQYF. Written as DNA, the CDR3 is TGTGCCAGCAGCCCCGTAGGGCTCTCCTACGAGCAGTACTTC.

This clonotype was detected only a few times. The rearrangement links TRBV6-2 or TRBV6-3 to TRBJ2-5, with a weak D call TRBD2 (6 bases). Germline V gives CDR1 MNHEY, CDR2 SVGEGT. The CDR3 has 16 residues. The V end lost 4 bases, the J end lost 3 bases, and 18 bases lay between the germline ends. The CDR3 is CASSLRPGAKEETQYF. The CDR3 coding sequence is TGTGCCAGCAGTTTACGACCGGGAGCCAAAGAAGAGACCCAGTACTTC.

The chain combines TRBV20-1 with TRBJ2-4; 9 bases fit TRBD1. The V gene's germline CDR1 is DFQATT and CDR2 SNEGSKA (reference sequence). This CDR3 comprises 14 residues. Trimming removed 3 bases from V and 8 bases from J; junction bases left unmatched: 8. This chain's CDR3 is CSASPGTGFHIQYF. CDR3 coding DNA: TGCAGTGCTAGTCCCGGGACAGGGTTCCACATTCAGTACTTC.

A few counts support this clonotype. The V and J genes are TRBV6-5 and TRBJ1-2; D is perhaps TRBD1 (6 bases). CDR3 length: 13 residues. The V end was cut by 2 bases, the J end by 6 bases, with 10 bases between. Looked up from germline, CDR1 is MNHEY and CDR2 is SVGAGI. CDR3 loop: CASSYGGADGYTF. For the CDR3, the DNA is TGTGCCAGCAGTTACGGGGGGGCCGATGGCTACACCTTC.

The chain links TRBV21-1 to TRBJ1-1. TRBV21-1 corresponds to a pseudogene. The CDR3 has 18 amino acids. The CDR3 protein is CACQQQKCGRGRHTEAFF. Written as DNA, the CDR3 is TGTGCCTGCCAGCAGCAAAAATGTGGGAGGGGAAGGCACACTGAAGCTTTCTTT.

The chain's CDR3 is CASSVVLGNEQFF. The CDR3 nucleotides are TGTGCCAGCAGCGTAGTTTTGGGGAATGAGCAGTTCTTC. This chain uses TRBV9 with TRBJ2-1; D not certain. Between the trimmed V and J ends, which lost 0 bases and 7 bases, there was a span of 8 bases. CDR3 length equals 13 residues. Germline CDR1 and CDR2: SGDLS and YYNGEE.

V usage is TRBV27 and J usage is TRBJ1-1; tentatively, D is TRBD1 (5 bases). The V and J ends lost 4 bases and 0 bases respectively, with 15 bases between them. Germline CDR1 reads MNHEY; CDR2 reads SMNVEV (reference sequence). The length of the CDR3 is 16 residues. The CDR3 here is CASSSTASGVNTEAFF. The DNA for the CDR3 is TGTGCCAGCAGTTCTACAGCCTCGGGGGTGAACACTGAAGCTTTCTTT.

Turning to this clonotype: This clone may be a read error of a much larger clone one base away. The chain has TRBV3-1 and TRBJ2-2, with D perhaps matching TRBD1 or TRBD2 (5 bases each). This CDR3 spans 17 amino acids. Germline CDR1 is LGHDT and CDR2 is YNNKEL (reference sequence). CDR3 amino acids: CASSQEGPTSGIGELFF. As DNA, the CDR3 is TGTGCCAGCAGTCAAGAGGGACCGACCTCGGGCATCGGGGAGCTGTTTTTT.

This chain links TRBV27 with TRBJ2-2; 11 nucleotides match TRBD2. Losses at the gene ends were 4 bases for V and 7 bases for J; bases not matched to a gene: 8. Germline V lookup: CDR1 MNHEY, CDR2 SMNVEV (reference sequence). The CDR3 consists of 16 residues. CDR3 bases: TGTGCCAGCAGTTCGGGACTAGCGGTTAGCGGCGGGGAGCTGTTTTTT. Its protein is CASSSGLAVSGGELFF.

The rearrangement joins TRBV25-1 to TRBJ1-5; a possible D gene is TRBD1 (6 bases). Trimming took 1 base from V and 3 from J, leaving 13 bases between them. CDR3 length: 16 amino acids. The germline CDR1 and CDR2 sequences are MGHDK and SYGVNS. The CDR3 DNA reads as TGTGCCAGCAGTGAATCGGCCAGGGGATTCAATCAGCCCCAGCATTTT. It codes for CASSESARGFNQPQHF.

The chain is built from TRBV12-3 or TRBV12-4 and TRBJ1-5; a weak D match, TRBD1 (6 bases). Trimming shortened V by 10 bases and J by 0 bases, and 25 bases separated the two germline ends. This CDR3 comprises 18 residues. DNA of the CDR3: TGTGCCATCTGTTTAAATATAGGGGGGGTATTTAGCAATCAGCCCCAGCATTTT. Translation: CAICLNIGGVFSNQPQHF.

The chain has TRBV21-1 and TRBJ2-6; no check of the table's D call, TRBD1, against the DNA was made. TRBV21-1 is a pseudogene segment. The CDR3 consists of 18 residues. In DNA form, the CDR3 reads TGTGCCAGCAGCAAAGTGTATAGAGGGGGTGACGGGGCCAACGTCCTGACTTTC. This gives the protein CASSKVYRGGDGANVLTF.

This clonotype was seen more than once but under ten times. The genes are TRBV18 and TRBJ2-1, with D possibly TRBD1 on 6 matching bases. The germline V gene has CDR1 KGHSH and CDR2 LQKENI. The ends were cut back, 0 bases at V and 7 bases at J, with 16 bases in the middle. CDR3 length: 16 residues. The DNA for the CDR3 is TGTGCCAGCTCACCACCCTCTGGACTTCAGGGGAATGAGCAGTTCTTC. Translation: CASSPPSGLQGNEQFF.

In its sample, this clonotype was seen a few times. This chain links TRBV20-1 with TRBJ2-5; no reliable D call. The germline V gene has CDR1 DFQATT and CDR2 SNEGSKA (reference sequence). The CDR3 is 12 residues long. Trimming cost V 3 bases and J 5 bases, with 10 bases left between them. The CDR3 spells CSARVVGETQYF. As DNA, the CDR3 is TGCAGTGCTAGGGTGGTGGGGGAGACCCAGTACTTC.

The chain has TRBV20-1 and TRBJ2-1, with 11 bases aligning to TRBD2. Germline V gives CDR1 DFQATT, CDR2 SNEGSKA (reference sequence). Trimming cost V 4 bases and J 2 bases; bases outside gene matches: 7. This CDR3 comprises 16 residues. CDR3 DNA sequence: TGCAGTGCTAAGACTAGCGGGGTAATGGCCTACAATGAGCAGTTCTTC. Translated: CSAKTSGVMAYNEQFF.

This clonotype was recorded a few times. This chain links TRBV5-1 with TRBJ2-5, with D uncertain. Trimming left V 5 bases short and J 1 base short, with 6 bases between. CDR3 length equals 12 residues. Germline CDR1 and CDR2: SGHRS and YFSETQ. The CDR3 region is CASRQIQETQYF. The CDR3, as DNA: TGCGCCAGCAGACAGATCCAAGAGACCCAGTACTTC.

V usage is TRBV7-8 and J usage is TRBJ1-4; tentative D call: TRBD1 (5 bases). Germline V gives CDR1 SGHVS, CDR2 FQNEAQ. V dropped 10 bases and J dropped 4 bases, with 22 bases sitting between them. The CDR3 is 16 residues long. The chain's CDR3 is CAMGPGRVFHNEKLFF. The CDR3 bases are TGTGCCATGGGACCCGGCCGAGTCTTCCATAATGAAAAACTGTTTTTT.

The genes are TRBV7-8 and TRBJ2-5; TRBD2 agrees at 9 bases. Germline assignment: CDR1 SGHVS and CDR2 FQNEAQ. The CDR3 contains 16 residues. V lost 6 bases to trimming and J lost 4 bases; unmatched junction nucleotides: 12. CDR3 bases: TGTGCCAGCAGTCAAAGGGTAGCGGGGGCGGGAGAGACCCAGTACTTC. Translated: CASSQRVAGAGETQYF.